Given below is one T cell receptor (beta chain) in context. TCRdb's table, derived via immunoSEQ multiplex PCR, lists solely in-frame clones and lacks some. Here the sample spans 500,000 to 750,000 clones, roughly 90% being singletons. The germline V gene has CDR1 MNHEY and CDR2 SMNVEV (reference sequence). The CDR3 is 13 amino acids. Trimming removed 2 bases from V and 8 bases from J, with 9 bases in between. The sample originates from a study of shared T cell receptors in the human thymus. The data also belong to a second study, concerning human thymus T cells.

The rearrangement links TRBV27 to TRBJ1-4; possible D gene TRBD1, 5 bases. Sequencing was carried out using thymocytes. The sequence came from a boy in the first two years of life with a congenital heart defect. The CDR3 DNA reads as TGTGCCAGCAGTTTACTTGGGGCGGAAAAACTGTTTTTT. Protein product: CASSLLGAEKLFF. Using reference TRBV27 and TRBJ1-4 for the parts outside the CDR3, the full variable domain is EAQVTQNPRYLITVTGKKLTVTCSQNMNHEYMSWYRQDPGLGLRQIYYSMNVEVTDKGDVPEGYKVSRKEKRNFPLILESPSPNQTSLYFCASSLLGAEKLFFGSGTQLSVL.